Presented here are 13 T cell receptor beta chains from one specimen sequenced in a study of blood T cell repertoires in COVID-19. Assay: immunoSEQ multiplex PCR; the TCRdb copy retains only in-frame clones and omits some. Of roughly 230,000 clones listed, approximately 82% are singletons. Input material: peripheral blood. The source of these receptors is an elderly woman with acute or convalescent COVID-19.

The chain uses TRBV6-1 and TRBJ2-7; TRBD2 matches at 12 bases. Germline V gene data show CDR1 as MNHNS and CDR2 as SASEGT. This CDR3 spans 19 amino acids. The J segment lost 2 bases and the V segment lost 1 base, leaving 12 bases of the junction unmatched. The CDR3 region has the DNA TGTGCCAGCAGTGAAGTAGTAGTTGGACTAGCGGGGTTTCCCTACGAGCAGTACTTC. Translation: CASSEVVVGLAGFPYEQYF.

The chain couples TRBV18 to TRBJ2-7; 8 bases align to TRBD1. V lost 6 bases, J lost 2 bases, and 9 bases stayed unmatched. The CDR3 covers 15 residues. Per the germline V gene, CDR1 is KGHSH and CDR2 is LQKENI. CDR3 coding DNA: TGTGCCAGCTCGGTTGGACAGGGAGTGACCTACGAGCAGTACTTC. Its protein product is CASSVGQGVTYEQYF.

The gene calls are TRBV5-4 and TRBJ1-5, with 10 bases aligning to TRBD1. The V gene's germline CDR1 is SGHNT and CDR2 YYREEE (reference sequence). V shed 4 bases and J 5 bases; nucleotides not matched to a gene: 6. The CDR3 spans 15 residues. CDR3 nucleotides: TGTGCCAGCAGCGTTTATGGGACAGGGGATCAGCCCCAGCATTTT. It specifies CASSVYGTGDQPQHF.

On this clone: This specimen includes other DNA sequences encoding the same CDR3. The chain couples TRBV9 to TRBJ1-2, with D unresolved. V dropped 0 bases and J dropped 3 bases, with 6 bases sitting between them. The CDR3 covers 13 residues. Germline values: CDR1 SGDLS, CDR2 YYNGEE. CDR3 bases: TGTGCCAGCAGCGTAGGAACAGACTATGGCTACACCTTC. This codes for CASSVGTDYGYTF.

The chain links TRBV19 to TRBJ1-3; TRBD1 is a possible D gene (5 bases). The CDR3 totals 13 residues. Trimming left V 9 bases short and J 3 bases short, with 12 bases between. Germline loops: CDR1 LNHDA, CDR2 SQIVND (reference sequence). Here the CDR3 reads CASSQGYGNTIYF. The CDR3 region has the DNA TGTGCCAGCTCTCAGGGTTATGGAAACACCATATATTTT.

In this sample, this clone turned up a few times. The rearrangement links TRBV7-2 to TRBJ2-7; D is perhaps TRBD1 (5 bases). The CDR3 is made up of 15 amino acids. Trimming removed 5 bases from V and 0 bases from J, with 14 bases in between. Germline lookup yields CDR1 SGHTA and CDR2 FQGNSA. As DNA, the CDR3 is TGTGCCAGCAGCCCGAGCCGGACATCCTCCTACGAGCAGTACTTC. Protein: CASSPSRTSSYEQYF. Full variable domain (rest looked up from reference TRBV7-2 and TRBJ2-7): GAGVSQSPSNKVTEKGKDVELRCDPISGHTALYWYRQSLGQGLEFLIYFQGNSAPDKSGLPSDRFSAERTGGSVSTLTIQRTQQEDSAVYLCASSPSRTSSYEQYFGPGTRLTVT.

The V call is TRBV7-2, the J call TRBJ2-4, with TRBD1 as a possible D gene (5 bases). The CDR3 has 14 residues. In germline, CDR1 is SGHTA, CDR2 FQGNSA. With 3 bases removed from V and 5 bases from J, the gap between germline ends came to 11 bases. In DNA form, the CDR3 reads TGTGCCAGCAGCTTCACAGGCATGGAAAACATTCAGTACTTC. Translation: CASSFTGMENIQYF.

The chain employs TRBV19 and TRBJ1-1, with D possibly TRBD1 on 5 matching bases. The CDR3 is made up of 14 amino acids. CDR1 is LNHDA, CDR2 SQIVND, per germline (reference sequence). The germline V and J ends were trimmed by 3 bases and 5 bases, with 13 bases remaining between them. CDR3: CASSMGQPGTEAFF. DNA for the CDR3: TGTGCCAGTAGTATGGGGCAGCCAGGGACTGAAGCTTTCTTT.

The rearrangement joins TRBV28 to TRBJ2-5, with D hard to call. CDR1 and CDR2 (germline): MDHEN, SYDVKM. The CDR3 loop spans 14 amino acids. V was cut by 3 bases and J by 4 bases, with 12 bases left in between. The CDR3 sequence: CASSFSRLVETQYF. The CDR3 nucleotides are TGTGCCAGCAGTTTCTCTAGGCTAGTAGAGACCCAGTACTTC.

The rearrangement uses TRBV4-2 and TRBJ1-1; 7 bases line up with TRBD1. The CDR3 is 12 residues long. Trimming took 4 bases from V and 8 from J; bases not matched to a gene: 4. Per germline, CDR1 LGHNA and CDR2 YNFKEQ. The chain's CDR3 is CASSPRQGEAFF. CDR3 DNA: TGTGCCAGCAGCCCGCGACAGGGAGAAGCTTTCTTT.

CDR3 loop: CSAYRRDTQYF. The CDR3 bases are TGCAGTGCTTACCGGAGAGATACGCAGTATTTT. The chain has TRBV20-1 and TRBJ2-3; D is unresolved. V lost 5 bases and J 5 bases, leaving 8 bases between the germline ends. CDR3 length equals 11 residues. From germline, CDR1 is DFQATT and CDR2 SNEGSKA (reference sequence).

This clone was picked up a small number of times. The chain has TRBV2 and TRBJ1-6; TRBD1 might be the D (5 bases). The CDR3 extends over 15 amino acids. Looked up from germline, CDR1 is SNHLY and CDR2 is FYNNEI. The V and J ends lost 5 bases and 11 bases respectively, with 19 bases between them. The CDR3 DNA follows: TGTGCCAGCAGTATTGCAGAAAGTAGGGGTCCACCCCTCCACTTT. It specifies CASSIAESRGPPLHF.

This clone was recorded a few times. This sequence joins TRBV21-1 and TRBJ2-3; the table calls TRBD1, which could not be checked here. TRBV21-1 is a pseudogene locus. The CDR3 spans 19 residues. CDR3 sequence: CASSKDREGARGVPDTQYF. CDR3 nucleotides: TGTGCCAGCAGCAAGGACAGGGAAGGAGCTCGGGGCGTTCCAGATACGCAGTATTTT.